This TCR beta chain emerged from a study of blood T cell repertoires in COVID-19. Germline-derived CDR1 and CDR2 are MDHEN and SYDVKM. This CDR3 region has 14 residues. Trimming left V 3 bases short and J 2 bases short, with 11 bases between. TCRdb's copy holds only in-frame clones and misses some; the assay was immunoSEQ multiplex PCR. Here the sample spans about 200,000 clones, roughly 85% being singletons. The sequence came from a woman older than 75 with acute or convalescent COVID-19. The rearrangement uses TRBV28 and TRBJ2-7; D perhaps matches TRBD1 (5 bases). Sequencing was done on a sample of peripheral blood. Here the CDR3 DNA reads TGTGCCAGCAGTTTCGTAGGGGCAACCTACGAGCAGTACTTC. As protein: CASSFVGATYEQYF. The full variable domain, with the rest looked up from reference TRBV28 and TRBJ2-7, is DVKVTQSSRYLVKRTGEKVFLECVQDMDHENMFWYRQDPGLGLRLIYFSYDVKMKEKGDIPEGYSVSREKKERFSLILESASTNQTSMYLCASSFVGATYEQYFGPGTRLTVT.